The 13 T cell receptor beta chains below were found in one sample sequenced in a study of T cells after yellow fever vaccination. TCRdb itself ran the 5' RACE reads through MiXCR, one entry per CDR3 protein. Seen here are some 340,000 distinct CDR3 sequences, approximately 11% observed once, and the top ten hold about 3%. The material was CD4+ T cells sorted from PBMCs, obtained 45 days after the yellow fever booster vaccination. These TCRs come from a man aged 18 to 30 who received the YFV17D yellow fever vaccine.

This clonotype was detected many times. This sequence joins TRBV7-8 and TRBJ2-4; D remains unclear. The CDR3 runs 14 residues. The ends were cut back, 4 bases at V and 5 bases at J, with 12 bases in the middle. Germline V CDR1 and CDR2: SGHVS, FQNEAQ. The CDR3 region is CASSSNLGENIQYF. CDR3 sequence (DNA): TGTGCCAGCAGCTCCAACCTGGGTGAAAACATTCAGTACTTC.

This clonotype showed up just a few times. V is TRBV9 and J is TRBJ2-1; 7 positions agree with TRBD2. With 4 bases clipped from V and 2 bases from J, the junction kept 6 bases outside the gene matches. In germline, CDR1 is SGDLS, CDR2 YYNGEE. This CDR3 region has 15 residues. CDR3 in amino acids: CASSLTSVPYNEQFF. In DNA form, the CDR3 reads TGTGCCAGCAGCCTCACTAGCGTCCCCTACAATGAGCAGTTCTTC.

The rearrangement uses TRBV3-1 and TRBJ2-5, with D unresolved. The V and J ends lost 0 bases and 14 bases respectively, with 10 bases between them. The CDR3 spans 11 residues. Germline V gene lookup returns CDR1 LGHDT and CDR2 YNNKEL (reference sequence). The CDR3 region is CASSQDRKGYF. DNA for the CDR3: TGTGCCAGCAGCCAAGATCGGAAGGGATACTTC.

This clonotype has a handful of counts. This chain connects TRBV27 to TRBJ1-2; 12 bases align to TRBD1. The CDR3 length is 16 residues. V dropped 2 bases and J dropped 8; count of bases not matched to a gene: 9. CDR1 is MNHEY, CDR2 SMNVEV, per germline (reference sequence). The CDR3 spells CASSLMSGQGARGYTF. The CDR3 DNA sequence: TGTGCCAGCAGTTTAATGTCGGGACAGGGGGCGCGAGGCTACACCTTC.

The CDR3 loop reads CASSRSTGTGSPLHF. Here the CDR3 DNA reads TGTGCCAGCAGCAGGTCGACAGGGACGGGCTCACCCCTCCACTTT. The gene calls are TRBV7-2 and TRBJ1-6, with 7 bases lining up with TRBD1. CDR1 SGHTA and CDR2 FQGNSA come from the germline V gene. The CDR3 consists of 15 residues. V lost 5 bases, J lost 10 bases, and 11 bases stayed unmatched.

This clonotype was detected a few times. The rearrangement joins TRBV19 to TRBJ2-1, with 7 bases matching TRBD1. Per the germline V gene, CDR1 is LNHDA and CDR2 is SQIVND (reference sequence). The length of the CDR3 is 15 residues. J was trimmed by 1 base and V by 1 base; bases with no gene match: 1. Here the CDR3 DNA reads TGTGCCAGTAGTATAGCGGGACAGTCCTACAATGAGCAGTTCTTC. Residues: CASSIAGQSYNEQFF.

This clonotype has just a few counts. The chain is built from TRBV24-1 and TRBJ1-1; D uncertain. The CDR3 runs 13 residues. With 2 bases removed from V and 6 bases from J, the gap between germline ends came to 9 bases. Germline V CDR1 and CDR2: KGHDR, SFDVKD. CDR3 in DNA: TGTGCCACCAGTGATTCAAGGGTAGCTGAAGCTTTCTTT. It yields the protein CATSDSRVAEAFF.

This clonotype was seen repeatedly, ten times or more. The V call is TRBV15, the J call TRBJ1-5; no reliable D call. In germline, CDR1 is LNHNV, CDR2 YYDKDF (reference sequence). The V gene lost 0 bases and the J gene lost 7 bases, with 10 bases spanning the gap. The CDR3 has 14 residues. This CDR3 is CATSRDAVSQPQHF. The CDR3 nucleotides are TGTGCCACCAGCAGAGATGCGGTATCCCAGCCCCAGCATTTT.

The chain joins TRBV4-1 to TRBJ2-7; tentative D call: TRBD2 (5 bases). V lost 0 bases and J 3 bases, leaving 12 bases between the germline ends. From germline, CDR1 is MGHRA and CDR2 YSYEKL. The CDR3 spans 15 residues. The CDR3 DNA follows: TGCGCCAGCAGCCAAGAGCTAGGACTGTTCTACGAGCAGTACGTC. This codes for CASSQELGLFYEQYV.

The chain couples TRBV6-2 or TRBV6-3 to TRBJ1-2, with D unresolved. The CDR3 runs 15 residues. CDR1 is MNHEY, CDR2 SVGEGT, per germline. The V end lost 5 bases, the J end lost 4 bases, and 17 bases lay between the germline ends. CDR3 loop: CASSTSRPVGYGYTF. The CDR3 DNA is TGTGCCAGCAGTACCTCCAGACCGGTGGGCTATGGCTACACCTTC.

This clonotype was counted between two and nine times. This sequence joins TRBV20-1 and TRBJ1-1, with D uncertain. The V gene lost 6 bases and the J gene lost 3 bases, with 11 bases spanning the gap. The CDR3 runs to 12 residues. CDR1 is DFQATT and CDR2 is SNEGSKA in the germline V gene (reference sequence). CDR3 DNA: TGCAGTGCCACCCGGCGGGACACTGAAGCTTTCTTT. The encoded protein is CSATRRDTEAFF.

This clonotype has more than one count but fewer than ten. The chain is built from TRBV30 and TRBJ2-7, with D unclear. From germline, CDR1 is GTSNPN and CDR2 SVGIG (reference sequence). The V gene lost 5 bases and the J gene lost 3 bases, with 5 bases spanning the gap. The CDR3 extends over 10 amino acids. Here the CDR3 reads CAWGHYEQYF. The CDR3 nucleotides read TGTGCCTGGGGGCACTACGAGCAGTACTTC.

This clonotype was counted a few times. The chain recombines TRBV23-1 with TRBJ2-6; TRBD1 is a possible D gene (5 bases). TRBV23-1 is annotated as an ORF whose role is uncertain. This CDR3 has 16 residues. V was pared by 3 bases and J by 0 bases, with 9 bases between. CDR3: CASSQSTVSGANVLTF. CDR3 bases: TGCGCCAGCAGTCAGTCGACAGTCTCTGGGGCCAACGTCCTGACTTTC.